This TCR beta chain was sequenced for a study of blood T cell repertoires in COVID-19. At the level of the study: From the United States, Italy and Spain came samples of acute and convalescent COVID-19.

This CDR3 is built from 14 residues. Trimming removed 0 bases from V and 6 bases from J, with 12 bases in between. CDR1 and CDR2 (germline): MGHRA, YSYEKL. This clone occurred once. Original data processing: Estimates of nucleated cell counts were drawn from the amplification of reference gene primers. Sequencing was performed with immunoSEQ multiplex PCR; in TCRdb, only in-frame clones are kept and a portion is missing. V, J and clone size were drawn from that table, and D and trimming were deduced from the DNA. The data show about 200,000 clones, about 80% seen once. This chain connects TRBV4-1 to TRBJ2-7; TRBD1 is a possible D gene (6 bases). The sequence came from a human donor with acute or convalescent COVID-19. The donor label of this sample is uncertain. The sequencing sample was made of peripheral blood. The CDR3 region is CASSQELGQFEQYF. The CDR3 DNA sequence: TGCGCCAGCAGCCAAGAACTCGGACAGTTCGAGCAGTACTTC.